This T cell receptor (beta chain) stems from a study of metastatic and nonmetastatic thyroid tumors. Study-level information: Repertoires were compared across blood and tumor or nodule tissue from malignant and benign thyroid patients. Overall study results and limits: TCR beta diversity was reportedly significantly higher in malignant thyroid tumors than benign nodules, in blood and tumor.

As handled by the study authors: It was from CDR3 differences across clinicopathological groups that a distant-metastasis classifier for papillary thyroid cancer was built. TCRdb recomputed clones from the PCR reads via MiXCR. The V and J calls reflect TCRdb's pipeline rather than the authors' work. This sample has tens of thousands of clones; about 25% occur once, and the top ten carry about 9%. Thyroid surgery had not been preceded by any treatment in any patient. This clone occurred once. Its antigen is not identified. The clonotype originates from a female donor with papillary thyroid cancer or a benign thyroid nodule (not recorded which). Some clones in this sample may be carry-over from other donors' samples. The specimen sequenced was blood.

In DNA form, the CDR3 reads TGTGCCAGCAGCCCTTCGGGTTACGGGGCCAACGTCCTGACTTTC. Its translation: CASSPSGYGANVLTF. The V gene is TRBV7-2, the J gene TRBJ2-6; D call uncertain. The ends were cut back, 5 bases at V and 4 bases at J, with 12 bases in the middle. The CDR3 length is 15 residues. From germline, CDR1 is SGHTA and CDR2 FQGNSA.